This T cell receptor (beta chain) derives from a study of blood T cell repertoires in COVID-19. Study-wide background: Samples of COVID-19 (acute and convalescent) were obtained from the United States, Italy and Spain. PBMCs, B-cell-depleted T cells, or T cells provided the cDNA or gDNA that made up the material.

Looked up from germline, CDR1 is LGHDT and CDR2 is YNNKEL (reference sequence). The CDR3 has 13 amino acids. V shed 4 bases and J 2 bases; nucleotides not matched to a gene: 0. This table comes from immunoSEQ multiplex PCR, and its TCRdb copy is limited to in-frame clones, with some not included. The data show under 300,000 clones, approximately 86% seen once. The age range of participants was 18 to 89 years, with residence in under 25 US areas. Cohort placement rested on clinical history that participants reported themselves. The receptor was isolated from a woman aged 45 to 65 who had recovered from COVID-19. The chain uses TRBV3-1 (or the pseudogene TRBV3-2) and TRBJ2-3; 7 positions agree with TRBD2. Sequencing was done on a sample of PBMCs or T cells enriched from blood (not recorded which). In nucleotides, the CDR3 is TGTGCCAGCAGCCGGGACTACACAGATACGCAGTATTTT. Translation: CASSRDYTDTQYF.